This TCR beta chain emerged from a study of post-analysis software for immune sequencing data. Study in general: As for disease course, relapsing-remitting, secondary progressive and progressive-relapsing multiple sclerosis were all included.

General study points: Strong co-clustering by F measure was evident for samples that had been prepared in the same batch. The study found significantly lower normalized Chao1 diversity in multiple sclerosis patients than in controls.

With respect to this clonotype: As yet, its antigen is unknown.

TCR beta libraries were prepared from cDNA with unique molecular identifiers. T cells numbering 1 to 10 million yielded cDNA molecules that totaled about 500,000. MiXCR was run by TCRdb on the PCR reads, yielding one entry per CDR3 protein. Of 650,000 to 900,000 distinct CDR3 sequences in the sample, around 42% were seen once. The receptor was derived from a girl between 5 and 17 years old with multiple sclerosis. Sample: blood.

In DNA form, the CDR3 reads TGTGCCAGCAGTCAGCAGGGATCTGGCTATGGCTACACCTTC. It codes for CASSQQGSGYGYTF. The V call is TRBV6-6, the J call TRBJ1-2; D is possibly TRBD1 (5 bases). In germline, CDR1 is MNHNY, CDR2 SVGAGI (reference sequence). This CDR3 spans 14 amino acids. The V end lost 5 bases, the J end lost 4 bases, and 14 bases lay between the germline ends.